A selection of T cell receptor beta chains follows, all from one sample in a study of OX40 agonist ivuxolimab in advanced cancers. Sequenced by immunoSEQ multiplex PCR; TCRdb stores in-frame clones only, minus some. The data hold some 86,000 clones, with 70% to 90% observed a single time. The sample consisted of CD4+ or CD8+ T cells sorted from blood, taken in a trial of the OX40 agonist ivuxolimab. Receptor source: an adult with an advanced solid tumor such as melanoma, head and neck, liver or kidney cancer. Each CDR3 is given with its conserved first and last residue. Each record gives: clone size, D gene, J gene, V gene, CDR3 DNA, CDR3 protein. A D gene is named only where the DNA matches it firmly. Part of the rows lack a size; the others show once, few, many or a class for expanded clones.

size: .
D: .
J: TRBJ2-5
V: TRBV4-2
DNA: TGTGCCAGCAGCCAAGACTTGGTGGGGCAAGAGACCCAGTACTTC
CDR3: CASSQDLVGQETQYF

size: once
D: .
J: TRBJ2-7
V: TRBV7-2
DNA: TGTGCCAGCAGCTCAGATTACGAGCAGTACTTC
CDR3: CASSSDYEQYF

size: .
D: .
J: TRBJ2-2
V: TRBV5-5
DNA: TGTGCCAGCAGCTTGGCCTTTGAGGGGGAAATCACCGGGGAGCTGTTTTTT
CDR3: CASSLAFEGEITGELFF

size: .
D: TRBD2
J: TRBJ2-7
V: TRBV29-1
DNA: TGCAGCGCCCGACTAGCGGAGACCTCCTACGAGCAGTACTTC
CDR3: CSARLAETSYEQYF

size: .
D: .
J: TRBJ2-2
V: TRBV2
DNA: TGTGCCAGCCTGGGGAGGAGACTCACCGGGGAGCTGTTTTTT
CDR3: CASLGRRLTGELFF

size: .
D: TRBD2
J: TRBJ2-3
V: TRBV4-3
DNA: TGCGCCAGCAGCCAAGGGCTAGCGGGAGTGACAGATACGCAGTATTTT
CDR3: CASSQGLAGVTDTQYF

size: .
D: TRBD1
J: TRBJ1-6
V: TRBV4-3
DNA: TGCGCCAGCAGCCCCGGGACAGAGGGGAATTCACCCCTCCACTTT
CDR3: CASSPGTEGNSPLHF

size: .
D: .
J: TRBJ2-1
V: TRBV27
DNA: TGTGCCACCACGGACGGAATCTACAATGAGCAGTTCTTC
CDR3: CATTDGIYNEQFF

size: .
D: .
J: TRBJ2-7
V: TRBV5-4
DNA: TGTGCCAGCAGCTTGAACTTAGGGGTCGAGCAGTACTTC
CDR3: CASSLNLGVEQYF

size: .
D: .
J: TRBJ2-1
V: TRBV12-5
DNA: TGTGCTAGTGGTTTTGAAGGCAATGAGCAGTTCTTC
CDR3: CASGFEGNEQFF

size: .
D: TRBD2
J: TRBJ2-3
V: TRBV10-1
DNA: TGCGCCAGCAGTGAGCTCATAGCGGGACACCCCACAGATACGCAGTATTTT
CDR3: CASSELIAGHPTDTQYF

size: .
D: .
J: TRBJ1-2
V: TRBV9
DNA: TGTGCCAGCAGCGACGCTACTAGTGGTGGCTACACCTTC
CDR3: CASSDATSGGYTF

size: .
D: .
J: TRBJ1-1
V: TRBV2
DNA: TGTGCCAGCAGTGAGTTGGGGGCGGGCCGCATGAACACTGAAGCTTTCTTT
CDR3: CASSELGAGRMNTEAFF

size: .
D: TRBD2
J: TRBJ2-1
V: TRBV14
DNA: TGTGCCAGCAGCCGGCTAGCGGGAGGAACCTACAATGAGCAGTTCTTC
CDR3: CASSRLAGGTYNEQFF

size: once
D: TRBD2
J: TRBJ2-1
V: TRBV7-2
DNA: TGTGCCAGCAGCTTAGTAGCGGGAGGGCTCAACAATGAGCAGTTCTTC
CDR3: CASSLVAGGLNNEQFF

size: .
D: TRBD1
J: TRBJ2-7
V: TRBV6-1
DNA: TGTGCCAGCAGAGCAGGGGGCAGGTCCTACGAGCAGTACTTC
CDR3: CASRAGGRSYEQYF

size: .
D: TRBD1
J: TRBJ1-2
V: TRBV30
DNA: TGTGCCTGGAGTGGACCAAGGACAGGACAATATGGCTACACCTTC
CDR3: CAWSGPRTGQYGYTF

size: .
D: .
J: TRBJ2-3
V: TRBV10-1
DNA: TGCGCCAGCAGTTTGGACATTCCGGCGTCAGATACGCAGTATTTT
CDR3: CASSLDIPASDTQYF

size: .
D: TRBD2
J: TRBJ2-1
V: TRBV6-1
DNA: TGTGCCAGTGTGACTAGCGGGAGTCATAATGAGCAGTTCTTC
CDR3: CASVTSGSHNEQFF

size: .
D: .
J: TRBJ2-2
V: TRBV11-3
DNA: TGTGCCAGCAGCGACACGAAGTTTTCTGTCGGGGAGCTGTTTTTT
CDR3: CASSDTKFSVGELFF

size: .
D: .
J: TRBJ2-1
V: TRBV28
DNA: TGTGCCAGCAGTTTACTGGGGTTAGTTTTGAATGAGCAGTTCTTC
CDR3: CASSLLGLVLNEQFF

size: .
D: .
J: TRBJ2-1
V: TRBV7-7
DNA: TGTGCTAGCAGCCGGAGGTCCGGGCTAGACAATGAGCAGTTCTTC
CDR3: CASSRRSGLDNEQFF

size: .
D: TRBD2
J: TRBJ2-3
V: TRBV7-9
DNA: TGTGCCAGCAGCTTAGGACTAGCGGGAGGGGATACGCAGTATTTT
CDR3: CASSLGLAGGDTQYF

size: once
D: .
J: TRBJ2-3
V: TRBV7-9
DNA: TGTGCCAGCAGCTTAGGACTTATCACAGATACGCAGTATTTT
CDR3: CASSLGLITDTQYF

size: .
D: TRBD1
J: TRBJ1-2
V: TRBV6-1
DNA: TGTGCCAGCAGTGCCTGGGGGACAGGGATAGGCTACACCTTC
CDR3: CASSAWGTGIGYTF

size: .
D: .
J: TRBJ2-2
V: TRBV6-6
DNA: TGTGCCAGCAGTTACCCTACTTGGGCCAACACCGGGGAGCTGTTTTTT
CDR3: CASSYPTWANTGELFF

size: .
D: .
J: TRBJ2-7
V: TRBV10-3
DNA: TGTGCCATCAGTGACCGGGACCTTTCCTACGAGCAGTACTTC
CDR3: CAISDRDLSYEQYF

size: .
D: .
J: TRBJ1-3
V: TRBV5-5
DNA: TGTGCCAGCAGCTTTGACAGCTCTGGAAACACCATATATTTT
CDR3: CASSFDSSGNTIYF

size: .
D: TRBD1
J: TRBJ1-4
V: TRBV11-2
DNA: TGTGCCAGCAGCTCGGGACAGAGTTATAATGAAAAACTGTTTTTT
CDR3: CASSSGQSYNEKLFF

size: .
D: .
J: TRBJ2-7
V: TRBV28
DNA: TGTGCCAGCAGCCCGCCTTCCCTCGGGCAGTACTTC
CDR3: CASSPPSLGQYF

size: .
D: TRBD2
J: TRBJ2-1
V: TRBV5-4
DNA: TGTGCCAGCAGCCCGTCGGGGGGACCGAGCTCCTACAATGAGCAGTTCTTC
CDR3: CASSPSGGPSSYNEQFF

size: .
D: .
J: TRBJ1-6
V: TRBV6-5
DNA: TGTGCCAGCAAGCCAGGTTATAATTCACCCCTCCACTTT
CDR3: CASKPGYNSPLHF

size: few
D: TRBD1
J: TRBJ1-2
V: TRBV28
DNA: TGTGCCAGCAGGAGGGACAGGGGGCCGGTTAACTATGGCTACACCTTC
CDR3: CASRRDRGPVNYGYTF

size: .
D: .
J: TRBJ2-3
V: TRBV5-5
DNA: TGTGCCAGCAGCTTGGAAGCTCCAGATACGCAGTATTTT
CDR3: CASSLEAPDTQYF

size: few
D: .
J: TRBJ2-5
V: TRBV7-9
DNA: TGTGCCAGCACCCGCCGGGCGGAGAAAGAGACCCAGTACTTC
CDR3: CASTRRAEKETQYF

size: .
D: .
J: TRBJ1-5
V: TRBV10-1
DNA: TGCGCCAGCAGTGAATCCCGGGCCCTTAGCAATCAGCCCCAGCATTTT
CDR3: CASSESRALSNQPQHF

size: .
D: .
J: TRBJ2-7
V: TRBV27
DNA: TGTGCCAGCAGTCCTAGAATCGAGTTCGAGCAGTACTTC
CDR3: CASSPRIEFEQYF

size: .
D: .
J: TRBJ2-1
V: TRBV5-6
DNA: TGTGCCAGCAGCCCTCCGGGGTCACTCTACAATGAGCAGTTCTTC
CDR3: CASSPPGSLYNEQFF

size: .
D: .
J: TRBJ2-6
V: TRBV14
DNA: TGTGCCAGCAGCCAAGACCGCCTCTCTGGGGCCAACGTCCTGACTTTC
CDR3: CASSQDRLSGANVLTF

size: .
D: .
J: TRBJ2-6
V: TRBV28
DNA: TGTGCCAGCAGGATAACCGGGATTGTTCTCTCTGGGGCCAACGTCCTGACTTTC
CDR3: CASRITGIVLSGANVLTF

size: .
D: .
J: TRBJ2-5
V: TRBV11-2
DNA: TGTGCCAGCAGCTTAGATGGGGGTCAGGGTAGGGAGACCCAGTACTTC
CDR3: CASSLDGGQGRETQYF

size: .
D: .
J: TRBJ2-1
V: TRBV28
DNA: TGTGCCAGCAGCAGGGGGGGCTACAATGAGCAGTTCTTC
CDR3: CASSRGGYNEQFF

size: .
D: TRBD2
J: TRBJ2-1
V: TRBV19
DNA: TGTGCCAGTAGTATAGGGGCGGGAGGGCCGTACAATGAGCAGTTCTTC
CDR3: CASSIGAGGPYNEQFF

size: .
D: .
J: TRBJ2-1
V: TRBV7-9
DNA: TGTGCCAGCAGCTTGGGCGTTGGGAATGAGCAGTTCTTC
CDR3: CASSLGVGNEQFF

size: .
D: TRBD1
J: TRBJ2-3
V: TRBV5-1
DNA: TGCGCCAGCAGACCCCGAACAGGGGTGTCCGGCACAGATACGCAGTATTTT
CDR3: CASRPRTGVSGTDTQYF

size: .
D: .
J: TRBJ2-2
V: TRBV28
DNA: TGTGCCAGCAGCCGGGCGGGGGCCTCGAACACCGGGGAGCTGTTTTTT
CDR3: CASSRAGASNTGELFF

size: .
D: TRBD2
J: TRBJ2-5
V: TRBV27
DNA: TGTGCCAGCAGTCTTAGCGGGGGGGGGCCCCAGTACTTC
CDR3: CASSLSGGGPQYF

size: .
D: .
J: TRBJ1-3
V: TRBV30
DNA: TGTGCCTGGAGTGTACGAGGAAACTCTGGAAACACCATATATTTT
CDR3: CAWSVRGNSGNTIYF

size: few
D: .
J: TRBJ1-4
V: TRBV30
DNA: TGTGCCTGGAGTGTCTACGAAAAACTGTTTTTT
CDR3: CAWSVYEKLFF

size: .
D: .
J: TRBJ2-6
V: TRBV11-2
DNA: TGTGCCAGCAGCTCACCTTACTCTGGGGCCAACGTCCTGACTTTC
CDR3: CASSSPYSGANVLTF

size: medium-sized
D: TRBD2
J: TRBJ2-7
V: TRBV27
DNA: TGTGCCAGCAGTCAAACTAGCGGGAGCGAGCAGTACTTC
CDR3: CASSQTSGSEQYF

size: .
D: TRBD1
J: TRBJ2-6
V: TRBV28
DNA: TGTGCCAGCAGTCCCTCACAGGGGTCAGGGGCCAACGTCCTGACTTTC
CDR3: CASSPSQGSGANVLTF

size: .
D: .
J: TRBJ1-5
V: TRBV19
DNA: TGTGCCAGTAGTAACCGGGGGACCAATCAGCCCCAGCATTTT
CDR3: CASSNRGTNQPQHF

size: .
D: TRBD1
J: TRBJ2-1
V: TRBV28
DNA: TGTGCCAGCATCCACAGGGGCCGCAATGAGCAGTTCTTC
CDR3: CASIHRGRNEQFF

size: .
D: .
J: TRBJ2-5
V: TRBV30
DNA: TGTGCCTGGAGTGTAGCGGGTGGTAGAGACCAGTACTTC
CDR3: CAWSVAGGRDQYF

size: .
D: .
J: TRBJ2-7
V: TRBV28
DNA: TGTGCCAGCAGTTTAGTCTCAGGTCGAGGGGGCTCCTACGAGCAGTACTTC
CDR3: CASSLVSGRGGSYEQYF

size: .
D: TRBD2
J: TRBJ2-2
V: TRBV7-8
DNA: TGTGCCAGCAGCCCGGGGATAGCGGGAGGCCGTGCCGGGGAGCTGTTTTTT
CDR3: CASSPGIAGGRAGELFF